The T cell receptor (beta chain) under discussion was sequenced for a study of T cell responses to AZD1222 COVID-19 vaccine. Study-wide context: Analyses pooled second doses at about 4 or about 12 weeks. Study outcomes and limitations: Across the whole spike, CD4 TCRs peaked at regions 160-218 and 743-854. Females made up more of the donors, who were largely white British, and clonal diversity may have come out too low.

V was clipped by 5 bases and J by 2 bases, with 15 bases between them. Per germline, CDR1 MNHNY and CDR2 SVGAGI (reference sequence). There are 15 residues in the CDR3. The table came from immunoSEQ multiplex PCR; TCRdb's copy has only in-frame clones and leaves some out. The sample shows some 83,000 clones, about 82% of them seen only once. To note about this clone: Its antigen remains unknown.

V is TRBV6-6 and J is TRBJ2-5; tentatively, D is TRBD2 (6 bases). The starting material was peripheral blood, obtained on day 0 of AZD1222 vaccination. This TCR came from an adult in good health. DNA for the CDR3: TGTGCCAGCAGTAGGACTAAAACCCGACAAGAGACCCAGTACTTC. Its protein is CASSRTKTRQETQYF.